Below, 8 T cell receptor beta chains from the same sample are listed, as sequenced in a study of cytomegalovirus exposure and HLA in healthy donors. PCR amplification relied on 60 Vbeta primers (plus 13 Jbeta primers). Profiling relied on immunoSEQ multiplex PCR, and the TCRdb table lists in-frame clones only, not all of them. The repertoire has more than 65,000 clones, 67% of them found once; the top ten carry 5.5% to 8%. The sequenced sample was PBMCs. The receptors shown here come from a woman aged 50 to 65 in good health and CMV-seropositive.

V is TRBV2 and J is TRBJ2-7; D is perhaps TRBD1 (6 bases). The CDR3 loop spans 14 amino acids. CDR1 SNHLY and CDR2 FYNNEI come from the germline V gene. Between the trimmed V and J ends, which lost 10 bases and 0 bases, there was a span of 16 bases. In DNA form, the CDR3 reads TGTGCCATTAGGGGTTCGACAGGCTCCTACGAGCAGTACTTC. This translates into CAIRGSTGSYEQYF. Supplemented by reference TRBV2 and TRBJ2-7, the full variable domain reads EPEVTQTPSHQVTQMGQEVILRCVPISNHLYFYWYRQILGQKVEFLVSFYNNEISEKSEIFDDQFSVERPDGSNFTLKIRSTKLEDSAMYFCAIRGSTGSYEQYFGPGTRLTVT.

Here the CDR3 reads CASSPGEASYEQYF. The DNA for the CDR3 is TGTGCCAGCAGTCCGGGGGAGGCCTCCTACGAGCAGTACTTC. The V call is TRBV27, the J call TRBJ2-7; tentative D call: TRBD2 (6 bases). This CDR3 is built from 14 residues. From germline, CDR1 is MNHEY and CDR2 SMNVEV (reference sequence). V lost 5 bases and J lost 0, with 11 bases in between.

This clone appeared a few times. The CDR3: CAISESEWDRESVKLFF. The CDR3 DNA follows: TGTGCCATCAGTGAGTCAGAGTGGGACAGGGAAAGTGTAAAACTGTTTTTT. This sequence joins TRBV10-3 and TRBJ1-4; 9 nucleotides line up with TRBD1. Unmatched junction bases numbered 12, after V lost 0 bases and J lost 10 bases. CDR3 size: 17 residues. Germline assignment: CDR1 ENHRY and CDR2 SYGVKD.

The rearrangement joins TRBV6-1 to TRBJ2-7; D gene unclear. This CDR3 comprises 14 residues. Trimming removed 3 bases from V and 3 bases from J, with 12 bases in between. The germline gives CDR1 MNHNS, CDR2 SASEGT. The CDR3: CASSERPIDYEQYV. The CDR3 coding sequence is TGTGCCAGCAGTGAGAGGCCCATAGACTACGAGCAGTACGTC.

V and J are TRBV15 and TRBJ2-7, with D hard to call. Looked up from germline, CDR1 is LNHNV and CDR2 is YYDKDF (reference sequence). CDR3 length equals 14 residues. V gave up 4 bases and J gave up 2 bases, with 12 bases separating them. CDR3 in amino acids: CATSNPGSPYEQYV. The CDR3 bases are TGTGCCACCAGCAACCCGGGTTCCCCCTACGAGCAGTACGTC.

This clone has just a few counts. The CDR3 region is CAWQTGRGNTIYF. The DNA of the CDR3 is TGTGCCTGGCAGACAGGGCGAGGAAACACCATATATTTT. J is TRBJ1-3 and V is TRBV30, with 7 bases identical to TRBD1. Germline V gives CDR1 GTSNPN, CDR2 SVGIG (reference sequence). This CDR3 spans 13 amino acids. V was pared by 5 bases and J by 4 bases, with 5 bases of the junction left unmatched.

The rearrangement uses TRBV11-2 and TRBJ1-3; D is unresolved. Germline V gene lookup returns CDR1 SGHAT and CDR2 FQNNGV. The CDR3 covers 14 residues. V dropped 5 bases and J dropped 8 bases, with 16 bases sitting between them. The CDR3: CASSEGKVADTIYF. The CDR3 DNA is TGTGCCAGCAGCGAGGGAAAGGTGGCGGACACCATATATTTT. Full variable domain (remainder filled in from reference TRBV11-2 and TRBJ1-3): EAGVAQSPRYKIIEKRQSVAFWCNPISGHATLYWYQQILGQGPKLLIQFQNNGVVDDSQLPKDRFSAERLKGVDSTLKIQPAKLEDSAVYLCASSEGKVADTIYFGEGSWLTVV.

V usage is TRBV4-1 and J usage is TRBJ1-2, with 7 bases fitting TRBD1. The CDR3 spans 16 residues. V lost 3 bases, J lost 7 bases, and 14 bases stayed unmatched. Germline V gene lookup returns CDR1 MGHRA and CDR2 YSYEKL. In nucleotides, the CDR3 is TGCGCCAGCAGCCAGGGCTTTAGGGGGCGCGATTTTGGCTACACCTTC. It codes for CASSQGFRGRDFGYTF.